This T cell receptor beta chain was captured by sequencing in a study of shared clonotypes between healthy human individuals. Overall study: Donors had three CD4 naive, three CD4 memory, two CD8 naive and one CD8 memory plate apiece.

Study-wide results and limits: Across a handful of donors, naive CD4 shared roughly 5%, naive CD8 around 4%, memory CD4 roughly 2.3%, memory CD8 around 0.42%.

CD45RO negativity and positive selection for CCR7 defined naive CD8 cells, a population that excluded terminally differentiated effector memory CD45RA+ cells. Libraries were prepared by immunoSEQ multiplex PCR; TCRdb keeps only in-frame clonotypes and omits some of them. The sample lists around 700,000 clones; 90% to 95% were seen once. For this clone: The antigen is undetermined.

Trimming shortened V by 6 bases and J by 9 bases, and 9 bases separated the two germline ends. The CDR3 has 11 residues. In germline, CDR1 is MNHEY, CDR2 SMNVEV (reference sequence). The chain employs TRBV27 and TRBJ2-4, with D maybe TRBD2 (6 bases). This receptor was taken from a man in his thirties or forties in good health. Sequences were obtained from naive CD8+ T cells sorted from blood. CDR3 in DNA: TGTGCCAGCAGCTTCGGGGGCATTCAGTACTTC. Protein product: CASSFGGIQYF.